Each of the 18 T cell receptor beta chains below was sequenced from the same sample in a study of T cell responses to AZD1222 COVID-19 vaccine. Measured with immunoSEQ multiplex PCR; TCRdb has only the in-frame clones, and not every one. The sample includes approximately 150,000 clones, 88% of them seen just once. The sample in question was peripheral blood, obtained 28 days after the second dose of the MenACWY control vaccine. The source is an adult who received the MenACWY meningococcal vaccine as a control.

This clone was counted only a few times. CDR3 region: CASKGQGETQYF. CDR3 in DNA: TGTGCCAGCAAGGGACAGGGGGAGACCCAGTACTTC. The chain joins TRBV2 to TRBJ2-5, with 10 bases that match TRBD1. The CDR3 runs 12 residues. The V gene's germline CDR1 is SNHLY and CDR2 FYNNEI. Germline trimming cut 7 bases from V and 5 bases from J; bases unmatched to any gene: 1. The full variable domain, in which reference TRBV2 and TRBJ2-5 provide the parts outside the CDR3, is EPEVTQTPSHQVTQMGQEVILRCVPISNHLYFYWYRQILGQKVEFLVSFYNNEISEKSEIFDDQFSVERPDGSNFTLKIRSTKLEDSAMYFCASKGQGETQYFGPGTRLLVL.

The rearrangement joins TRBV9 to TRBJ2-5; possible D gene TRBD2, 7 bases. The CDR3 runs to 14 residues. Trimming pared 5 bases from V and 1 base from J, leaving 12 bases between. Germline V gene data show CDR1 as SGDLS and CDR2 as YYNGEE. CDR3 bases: TGTGCCAGCAGTCGGGGGGCTCTCCAAGAGACCCAGTACTTC. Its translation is CASSRGALQETQYF. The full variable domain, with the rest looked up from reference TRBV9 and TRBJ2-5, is DSGVTQTPKHLITATGQRVTLRCSPRSGDLSVYWYQQSLDQGLQFLIQYYNGEERAKGNILERFSAQQFPDLHSELNLSSLELGDSALYFCASSRGALQETQYFGPGTRLLVL.

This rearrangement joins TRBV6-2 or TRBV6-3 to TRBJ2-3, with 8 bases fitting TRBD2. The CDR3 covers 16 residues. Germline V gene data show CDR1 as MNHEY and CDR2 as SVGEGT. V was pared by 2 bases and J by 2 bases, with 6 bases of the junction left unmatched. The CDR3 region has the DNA TGTGCCAGCAGTTACGGGCTAGCGGGCCACACAGATACGCAGTATTTT. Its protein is CASSYGLAGHTDTQYF.

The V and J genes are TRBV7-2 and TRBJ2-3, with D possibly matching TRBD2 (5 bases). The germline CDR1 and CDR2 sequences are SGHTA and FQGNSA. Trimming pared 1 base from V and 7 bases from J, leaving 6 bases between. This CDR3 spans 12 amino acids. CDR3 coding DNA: TGTGCCAGCAGCTTAGGCGGGTATACGCAGTATTTT. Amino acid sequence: CASSLGGYTQYF.

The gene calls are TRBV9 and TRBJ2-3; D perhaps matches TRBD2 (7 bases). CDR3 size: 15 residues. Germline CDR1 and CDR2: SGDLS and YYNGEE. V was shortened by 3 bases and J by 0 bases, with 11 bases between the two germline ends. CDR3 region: CASSASGTSTDTQYF. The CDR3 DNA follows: TGTGCCAGCAGCGCCAGCGGGACAAGCACAGATACGCAGTATTTT.

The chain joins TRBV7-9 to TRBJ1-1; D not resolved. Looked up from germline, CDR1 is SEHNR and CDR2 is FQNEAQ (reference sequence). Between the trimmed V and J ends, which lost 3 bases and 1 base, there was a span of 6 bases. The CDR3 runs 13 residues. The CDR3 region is CASSFQENTEAFF. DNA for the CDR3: TGTGCCAGCAGCTTTCAGGAGAACACTGAAGCTTTCTTT.

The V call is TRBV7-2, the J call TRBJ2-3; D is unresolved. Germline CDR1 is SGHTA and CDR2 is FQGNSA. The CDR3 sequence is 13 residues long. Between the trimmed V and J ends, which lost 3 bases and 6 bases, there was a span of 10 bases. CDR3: CASSFIPTDTQYF. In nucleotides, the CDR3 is TGTGCCAGCAGCTTTATCCCAACGGATACGCAGTATTTT.

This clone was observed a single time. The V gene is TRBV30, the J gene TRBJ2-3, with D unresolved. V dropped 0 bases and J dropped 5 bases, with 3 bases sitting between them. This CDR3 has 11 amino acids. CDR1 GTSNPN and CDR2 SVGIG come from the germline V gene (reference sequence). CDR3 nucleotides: TGTGCCTGGAGTGTCAAAGATACGCAGTATTTT. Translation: CAWSVKDTQYF.

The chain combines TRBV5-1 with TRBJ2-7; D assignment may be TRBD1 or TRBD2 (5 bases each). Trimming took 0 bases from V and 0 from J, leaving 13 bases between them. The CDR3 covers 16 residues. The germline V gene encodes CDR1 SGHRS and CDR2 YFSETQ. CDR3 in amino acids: CASSLGGTQSSYEQYF. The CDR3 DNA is TGCGCCAGCAGCTTGGGTGGGACCCAGAGCTCCTACGAGCAGTACTTC.

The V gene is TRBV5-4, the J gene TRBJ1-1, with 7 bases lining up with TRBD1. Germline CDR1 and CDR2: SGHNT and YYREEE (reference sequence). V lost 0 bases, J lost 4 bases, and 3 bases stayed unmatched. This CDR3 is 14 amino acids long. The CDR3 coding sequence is TGTGCCAGCAGCTTGGAACAGGGGTCCACTGAAGCTTTCTTT. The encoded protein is CASSLEQGSTEAFF.

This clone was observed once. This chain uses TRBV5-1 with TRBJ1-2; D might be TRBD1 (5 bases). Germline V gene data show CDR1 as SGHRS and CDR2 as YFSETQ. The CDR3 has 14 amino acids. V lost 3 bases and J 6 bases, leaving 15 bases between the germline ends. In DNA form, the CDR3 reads TGCGCCAGCAGCTACGACAATACGGGGCATGGCTACACCTTC. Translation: CASSYDNTGHGYTF.

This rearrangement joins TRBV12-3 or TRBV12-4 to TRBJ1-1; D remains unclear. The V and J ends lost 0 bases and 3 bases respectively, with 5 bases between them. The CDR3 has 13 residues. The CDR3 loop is CASSLARDTEAFF. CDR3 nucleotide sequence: TGTGCCAGCAGTTTAGCAAGGGACACTGAAGCTTTCTTT.

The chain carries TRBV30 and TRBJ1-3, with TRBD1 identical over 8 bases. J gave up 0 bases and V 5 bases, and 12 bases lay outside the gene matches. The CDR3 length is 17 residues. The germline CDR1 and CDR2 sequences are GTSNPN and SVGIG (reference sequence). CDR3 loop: CAWRWTGRTYSGNTIYF. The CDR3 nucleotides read TGTGCCTGGCGATGGACAGGGAGGACCTACTCTGGAAACACCATATATTTT. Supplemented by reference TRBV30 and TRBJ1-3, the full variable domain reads SQTIHQWPATLVQPVGSPLSLECTVEGTSNPNLYWYRQAAGRGLQLLFYSVGIGQISSEVPQNLSASRPQDRQFILSSKKLLLSDSGFYLCAWRWTGRTYSGNTIYFGEGSWLTVV.

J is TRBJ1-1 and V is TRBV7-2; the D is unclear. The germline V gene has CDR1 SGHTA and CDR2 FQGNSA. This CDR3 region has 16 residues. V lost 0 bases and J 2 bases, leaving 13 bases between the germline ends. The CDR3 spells CASSLAPPGINTEAFF. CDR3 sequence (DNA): TGTGCCAGCAGCTTAGCTCCGCCAGGAATTAACACTGAAGCTTTCTTT. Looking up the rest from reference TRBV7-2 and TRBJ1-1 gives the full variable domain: GAGVSQSPSNKVTEKGKDVELRCDPISGHTALYWYRQSLGQGLEFLIYFQGNSAPDKSGLPSDRFSAERTGGSVSTLTIQRTQQEDSAVYLCASSLAPPGINTEAFFGQGTRLTVV.

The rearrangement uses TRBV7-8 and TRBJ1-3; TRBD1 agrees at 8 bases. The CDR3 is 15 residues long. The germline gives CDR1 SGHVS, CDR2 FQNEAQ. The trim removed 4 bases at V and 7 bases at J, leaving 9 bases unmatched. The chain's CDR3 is CASSYGTGYGNTIYF. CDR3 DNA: TGTGCCAGCAGCTACGGGACAGGCTATGGGAACACCATATATTTT. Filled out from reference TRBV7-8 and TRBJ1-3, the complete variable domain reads GAGVSQSPRYKVAKRGQDVALRCDPISGHVSLFWYQQALGQGPEFLTYFQNEAQLDKSGLPSDRFFAERPEGSVSTLKIQRTQQEDSAVYLCASSYGTGYGNTIYFGEGSWLTVV.

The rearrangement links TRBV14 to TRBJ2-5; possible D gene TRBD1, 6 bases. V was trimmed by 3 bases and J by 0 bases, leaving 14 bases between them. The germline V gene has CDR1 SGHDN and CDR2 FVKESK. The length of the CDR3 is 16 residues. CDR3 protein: CASSQGFRGYQETQYF. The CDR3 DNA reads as TGTGCCAGCAGCCAGGGTTTCAGGGGATACCAAGAGACCCAGTACTTC. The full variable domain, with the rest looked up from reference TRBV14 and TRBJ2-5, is EAGVTQFPSHSVIEKGQTVTLRCDPISGHDNLYWYRRVMGKEIKFLLHFVKESKQDESGMPNNRFLAERTGGTYSTLKVQPAELEDSGVYFCASSQGFRGYQETQYFGPGTRLLVL.

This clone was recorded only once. CDR3 sequence (DNA): TGTGCCAGCAGCCCTTACCCGGGACTAGGAAACACCATATATTTT. The encoded protein is CASSPYPGLGNTIYF. J is TRBJ1-3 and V is TRBV11-3; tentative D call: TRBD1 (5 bases). The V and J ends lost 5 bases and 4 bases respectively, with 15 bases between them. The germline CDR1 and CDR2 sequences are SGHNT and YENEEA. The CDR3 runs to 15 residues.

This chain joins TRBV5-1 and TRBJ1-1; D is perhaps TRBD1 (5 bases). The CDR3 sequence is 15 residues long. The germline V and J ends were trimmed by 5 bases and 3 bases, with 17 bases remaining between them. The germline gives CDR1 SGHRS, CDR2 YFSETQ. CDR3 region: CASSAQGRADTEAFF. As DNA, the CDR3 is TGCGCCAGCAGTGCTCAGGGACGGGCGGACACTGAAGCTTTCTTT.